Given below is one T cell receptor beta chain in context. These data belong to a study of blood T cell repertoires in COVID-19. The wider study: Samples representing acute and convalescent COVID-19 were sourced from the United States, Italy and Spain. T cells, B-cell-depleted T cells, or PBMCs supplied cDNA or gDNA.

The germline V gene encodes CDR1 MNHEY and CDR2 SVGAGI. Unmatched junction bases numbered 9, after V lost 7 bases and J lost 6 bases. The CDR3 covers 15 residues. Study processing details: Amplification of reference gene primers was used by the study to estimate nucleated cell counts. Assay: immunoSEQ multiplex PCR; the TCRdb copy retains only in-frame clones and omits some. The V and J calls and clone size come from that table; D and trimming were worked out from the DNA. The data contain roughly 74,000 clones, about 88% of them seen just once; the ten biggest clones take up about 2.9%. The chain has TRBV6-5 and TRBJ2-3; TRBD1 agrees at 11 bases. Sequenced material: peripheral blood. The source of this sequence is a man aged 65-85 years with active or convalescent COVID-19. The CDR3 spells CASTPGQGVFDTQYF. CDR3 in DNA: TGTGCCAGCACTCCGGGACAGGGGGTGTTTGATACGCAGTATTTT.